This T cell receptor (beta chain) was profiled in a study of siplizumab effects on memory and regulatory T cells. Study results and caveats: Assignment of a naive or memory phenotype failed for roughly 75-95% of the proliferating CD4+ or CD8+ clones.

TCR templates numbering 80,000 to 100,000 were assayed per sample. Sequenced by immunoSEQ multiplex PCR; TCRdb stores in-frame clones only, minus some. The sample yields about 100,000 clones, about 90% seen once. To note about this clone: What it binds is not known.

Germline CDR1 is LGHNA and CDR2 is YSLEER. The CDR3 extends over 17 amino acids. V dropped 1 base and J dropped 1; count of bases not matched to a gene: 4. The clonotype originates from a human donor in good health. Sequencing was done on a sample of non-Treg CD4+ T cells sorted from blood. V is TRBV4-3 and J is TRBJ2-1; TRBD2 agrees at 10 bases. Here the CDR3 reads CASSQAALAGSYNEQFF. Here the CDR3 DNA reads TGCGCCAGCAGCCAAGCGGCACTAGCGGGATCCTACAATGAGCAGTTCTTC.